The sample holds one count of the clone carrying this TCR beta chain. Its antigen remains unknown. The data originate from a study of radiation and T cells in renal cell carcinoma. Study-wide findings and caveats: In blood, top tumor clones expanded by 2 weeks, shrinking by 4. No pretreatment tumor biopsies were available for baseline clonotypes.

V was pared by 1 base and J by 5 bases, with 6 bases between. Germline V gives CDR1 LGHNT, CDR2 FRNRAP. CDR3 size: 13 residues. The sample's time point: blood 4 weeks post-SBRT, at nephrectomy. Noted treatment: 15 Gy SBRT to primary tumor, nephrectomy 4 weeks later. Nephrectomy followed 15 Gy stereotactic body radiation by 4 weeks. The patient's renal cell carcinoma had clear cell pathology. Clones were read by immunoSEQ multiplex PCR, and TCRdb kept only the in-frame ones, dropping some. The table records about 90,000 clones, roughly 80% of them present only once. The chain uses TRBV12-5 and TRBJ1-5; the D is unclear. The origin of this receptor is a man aged 45-65 years with renal cell carcinoma. The sample in question was blood, obtained from a patient whose treatment included radiotherapy and nephrectomy. This CDR3 reads CASGLAGDQPQHF. CDR3 in DNA: TGTGCTAGTGGTTTGGCCGGGGATCAGCCCCAGCATTTT.